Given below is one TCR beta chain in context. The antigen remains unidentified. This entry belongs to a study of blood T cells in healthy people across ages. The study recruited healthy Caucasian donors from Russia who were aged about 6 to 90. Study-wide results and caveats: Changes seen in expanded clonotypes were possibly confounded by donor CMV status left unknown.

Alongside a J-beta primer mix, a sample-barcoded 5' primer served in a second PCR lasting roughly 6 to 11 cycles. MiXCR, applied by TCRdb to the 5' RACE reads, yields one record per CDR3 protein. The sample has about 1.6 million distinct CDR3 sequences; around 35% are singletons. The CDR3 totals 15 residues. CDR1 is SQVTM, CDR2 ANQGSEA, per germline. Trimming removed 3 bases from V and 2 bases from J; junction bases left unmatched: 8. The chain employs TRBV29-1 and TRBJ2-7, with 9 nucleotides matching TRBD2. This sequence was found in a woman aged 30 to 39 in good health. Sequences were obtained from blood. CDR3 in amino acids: CSVDSPSGNAYEQYF. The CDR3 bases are TGCAGCGTTGATTCTCCTAGCGGGAACGCCTACGAGCAGTACTTC.